These 5 T cell receptor beta chains share one sample of origin, sequenced in a study of identical twins. TCRdb re-called the 5' RACE reads through MiXCR, storing one row per CDR3 protein. The table has fewer than 900,000 distinct CDR3 sequences, around a sixth seen once. The data were also submitted as part of a second study, on T cells expressing NK-cell markers.

The source material was PBMCs. The receptors were gathered from a woman aged 18-29 years in good health.

This clonotype was seen more than once but under ten times. The chain recombines TRBV5-1 with TRBJ2-7; 8 nucleotides line up with TRBD2. The J segment lost 4 bases and the V segment lost 4 bases, leaving 10 bases of the junction unmatched. The CDR3 runs 15 residues. CDR1 is SGHRS, CDR2 YFSETQ, per germline. The CDR3 nucleotides are TGCGCCAGCAGCCGTGATGGGACTAGACCTTACGAGCAGTACTTC. It encodes CASSRDGTRPYEQYF.

V usage is TRBV6-1 and J usage is TRBJ1-1, with D maybe TRBD1 (5 bases). CDR1 is MNHNS, CDR2 SASEGT, per germline. The CDR3 has 14 residues. Deletions cut 6 bases from V and 3 bases from J, with 14 bases between. The CDR3 protein is CASRTQVLDTEAFF. Written as DNA, the CDR3 is TGTGCCAGCAGAACACAGGTGCTGGACACTGAAGCTTTCTTT.

This chain connects TRBV11-1 to TRBJ1-2; 12 nucleotides align to TRBD1. The CDR3 loop spans 19 amino acids. The V gene end was trimmed by 5 bases and the J gene end by 8 bases; junction bases not matched to a gene: 21. Looked up from germline, CDR1 is SGHAT and CDR2 is FQDESV (reference sequence). The CDR3 spells CASSPTLASGTGGDRGYTF. CDR3 sequence (DNA): TGTGCCAGCAGCCCCACCCTAGCTTCCGGGACAGGGGGCGATCGGGGCTACACCTTC. Full variable domain (outside the CDR3, taken from reference TRBV11-1 and TRBJ1-2): EAEVAQSPRYKITEKSQAVAFWCDPISGHATLYWYRQILGQGPELLVQFQDESVVDDSQLPKDRFSAERLKGVDSTLKIQPAELGDSAMYLCASSPTLASGTGGDRGYTFGSGTRLTVV.

This clonotype came up a few times. The chain couples TRBV20-1 to TRBJ1-2; TRBD1 is a possible D gene (5 bases). Germline CDR1 DFQATT, CDR2 SNEGSKA (reference sequence). This CDR3 has 14 residues. V lost 1 base and J lost 8, with 17 bases in between. CDR3 nucleotide sequence: TGCAGTGCTAGAGGCGGTGGCAGGGCGCAGGGCTACACCTTC. Translated: CSARGGGRAQGYTF.

This clonotype was counted a single time. This sequence joins TRBV18 and TRBJ2-3; 13 nucleotides match TRBD2. Per germline, CDR1 KGHSH and CDR2 LQKENI. The length of the CDR3 is 18 residues. Trimming removed 4 bases from V and 0 bases from J; junction bases left unmatched: 7. As DNA, the CDR3 is TGTGCCAGCTCACGATGGACTAGCGGGGGACTTAGCACAGATACGCAGTATTTT. Translated, it gives CASSRWTSGGLSTDTQYF.